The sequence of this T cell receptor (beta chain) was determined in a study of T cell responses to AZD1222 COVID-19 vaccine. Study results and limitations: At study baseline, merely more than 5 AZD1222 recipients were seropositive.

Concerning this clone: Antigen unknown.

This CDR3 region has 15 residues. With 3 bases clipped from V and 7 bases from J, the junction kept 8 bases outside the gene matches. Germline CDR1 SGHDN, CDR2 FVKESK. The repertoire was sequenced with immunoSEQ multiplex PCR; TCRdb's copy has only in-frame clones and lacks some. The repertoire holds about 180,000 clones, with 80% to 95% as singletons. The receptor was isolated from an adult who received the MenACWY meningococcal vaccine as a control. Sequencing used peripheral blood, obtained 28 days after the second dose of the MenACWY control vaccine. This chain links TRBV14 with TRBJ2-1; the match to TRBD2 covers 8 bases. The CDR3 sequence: CASSQEGLAWNEQFF. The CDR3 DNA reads TGTGCCAGCAGCCAGGAAGGACTAGCATGGAATGAGCAGTTCTTC.